These T cell receptor beta chains were read from a single sample in a study of T cell responses to AZD1222 COVID-19 vaccine. Assay used: immunoSEQ multiplex PCR; TCRdb lists only in-frame clones, some missing. The sample has fewer than 150,000 clones, 88% seen once; the top ten hold about 5%. Sequenced material: peripheral blood, taken on day 0 of AZD1222 vaccination. These receptors came from an adult in good health. Each CDR3 is given without its conserved first and last residue. Fields, in order: J gene, V gene, CDR3 protein.

J gene: TRBJ2-3; V gene: TRBV20-1; CDR3 protein: SPAGTGTQY
J gene: TRBJ2-7; V gene: TRBV9; CDR3 protein: ASSRDIFSYEQY
J gene: TRBJ2-1; V gene: TRBV7-9; CDR3 protein: ASSLSIVGF
J gene: TRBJ1-4; V gene: TRBV28; CDR3 protein: ASSLPTGGMGEKLF
J gene: TRBJ2-3; V gene: TRBV27; CDR3 protein: ASSLSGDSDTQY
J gene: TRBJ1-6; V gene: TRBV15; CDR3 protein: ATSREQGARNSPLH
J gene: TRBJ1-1; V gene: TRBV5-1; CDR3 protein: ASSLEHEAF
J gene: TRBJ2-5; V gene: TRBV29-1; CDR3 protein: SVVYDQETQY
J gene: TRBJ1-2; V gene: TRBV28; CDR3 protein: ASSPRALSYGYT
J gene: TRBJ2-7; V gene: TRBV3-1/TRBV3-2; CDR3 protein: ASSQAPGLVYEQY
J gene: TRBJ1-6; V gene: TRBV7-9; CDR3 protein: ASSPGTDNSPLH
J gene: TRBJ1-1; V gene: TRBV18; CDR3 protein: ASSPWEENTEAF
J gene: TRBJ1-5; V gene: TRBV7-2; CDR3 protein: ASSLRGGQPQH
J gene: TRBJ2-7; V gene: TRBV6-6; CDR3 protein: ASSQGLYEQY
J gene: TRBJ1-1; V gene: TRBV12-3/TRBV12-4; CDR3 protein: ANSFQLDTEAF
J gene: TRBJ2-7; V gene: TRBV9; CDR3 protein: ASSHRRDGYEQY
J gene: TRBJ1-5; V gene: TRBV19; CDR3 protein: ASRTTAYSNQPQH
J gene: TRBJ2-2; V gene: TRBV7-3; CDR3 protein: ASSPRQGKGGELF
J gene: TRBJ1-4; V gene: TRBV18; CDR3 protein: ASSPYTGATNEKLF
J gene: TRBJ2-6; V gene: TRBV9; CDR3 protein: ASSGGSGANVLT
J gene: TRBJ1-6; V gene: TRBV7-9; CDR3 protein: ASSLGTGDNSPLH
J gene: TRBJ1-1; V gene: TRBV9; CDR3 protein: ASSVGVQGNTEAF
J gene: TRBJ2-3; V gene: TRBV6-6; CDR3 protein: ASSYGEDTQY
J gene: TRBJ2-1; V gene: TRBV2; CDR3 protein: ASSEQGGHNEQF
J gene: TRBJ2-1; V gene: TRBV5-1; CDR3 protein: ASSLEGNNEQF
J gene: TRBJ1-1; V gene: TRBV2; CDR3 protein: ASSEMDTEAF
J gene: TRBJ2-5; V gene: TRBV9; CDR3 protein: ASSVEGGGKKTQY
J gene: TRBJ2-1; V gene: TRBV2; CDR3 protein: ASSRDRGNEQF
J gene: TRBJ1-3; V gene: TRBV16; CDR3 protein: ASSQSPMGIGNTIY
J gene: TRBJ1-2; V gene: TRBV28; CDR3 protein: ASSPLGGGDYGYT
J gene: TRBJ1-5; V gene: TRBV7-9; CDR3 protein: ASSLGVGYQPQH
J gene: TRBJ1-1; V gene: TRBV19; CDR3 protein: ASSIGSGYTEAF
J gene: TRBJ1-6; V gene: TRBV19; CDR3 protein: ASSIGMAQYNSPLH
J gene: TRBJ1-2; V gene: TRBV5-1; CDR3 protein: ASNFGATGDAGYT
J gene: TRBJ2-5; V gene: TRBV27; CDR3 protein: ASSPSQGSEETQY